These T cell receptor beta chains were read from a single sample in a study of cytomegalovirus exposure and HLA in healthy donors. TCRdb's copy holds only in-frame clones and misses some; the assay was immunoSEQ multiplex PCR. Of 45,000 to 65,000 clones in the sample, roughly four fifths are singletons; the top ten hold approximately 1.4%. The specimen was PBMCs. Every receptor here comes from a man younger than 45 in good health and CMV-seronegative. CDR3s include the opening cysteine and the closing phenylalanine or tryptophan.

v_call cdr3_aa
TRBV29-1 CSVSAFSGRAEEQFF
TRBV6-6 CASSRRGGFGTDTQYF
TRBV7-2 CASSFRGVTGELFF
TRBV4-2 CASSKGQIGYTF
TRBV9 CASSVDPGGISTDTQYF
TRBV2 CASKAGGETQYF
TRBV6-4 CASSEGLAGYYEQYF
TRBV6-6 CASSYDYEKLFF
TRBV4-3 CASSQDTRTRDEQFF
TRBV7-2 CASSLEGTVNTEAFF
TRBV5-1 CASSFSKPGQGAWELFF
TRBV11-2 CASSLSTSGSGEQFF
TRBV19 CASSIDRTAGAKNIQYF
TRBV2 CASSDGTVAPYF
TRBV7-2 CASSLQGVGNTGELFF
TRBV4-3 CASSQELRTDTQYF
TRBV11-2 CASSVQPQRAYEQYF
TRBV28 CASSLAGVTDTQYF
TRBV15 CATRAAGQGMITEAFF
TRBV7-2 CASSPEGSVEQFF